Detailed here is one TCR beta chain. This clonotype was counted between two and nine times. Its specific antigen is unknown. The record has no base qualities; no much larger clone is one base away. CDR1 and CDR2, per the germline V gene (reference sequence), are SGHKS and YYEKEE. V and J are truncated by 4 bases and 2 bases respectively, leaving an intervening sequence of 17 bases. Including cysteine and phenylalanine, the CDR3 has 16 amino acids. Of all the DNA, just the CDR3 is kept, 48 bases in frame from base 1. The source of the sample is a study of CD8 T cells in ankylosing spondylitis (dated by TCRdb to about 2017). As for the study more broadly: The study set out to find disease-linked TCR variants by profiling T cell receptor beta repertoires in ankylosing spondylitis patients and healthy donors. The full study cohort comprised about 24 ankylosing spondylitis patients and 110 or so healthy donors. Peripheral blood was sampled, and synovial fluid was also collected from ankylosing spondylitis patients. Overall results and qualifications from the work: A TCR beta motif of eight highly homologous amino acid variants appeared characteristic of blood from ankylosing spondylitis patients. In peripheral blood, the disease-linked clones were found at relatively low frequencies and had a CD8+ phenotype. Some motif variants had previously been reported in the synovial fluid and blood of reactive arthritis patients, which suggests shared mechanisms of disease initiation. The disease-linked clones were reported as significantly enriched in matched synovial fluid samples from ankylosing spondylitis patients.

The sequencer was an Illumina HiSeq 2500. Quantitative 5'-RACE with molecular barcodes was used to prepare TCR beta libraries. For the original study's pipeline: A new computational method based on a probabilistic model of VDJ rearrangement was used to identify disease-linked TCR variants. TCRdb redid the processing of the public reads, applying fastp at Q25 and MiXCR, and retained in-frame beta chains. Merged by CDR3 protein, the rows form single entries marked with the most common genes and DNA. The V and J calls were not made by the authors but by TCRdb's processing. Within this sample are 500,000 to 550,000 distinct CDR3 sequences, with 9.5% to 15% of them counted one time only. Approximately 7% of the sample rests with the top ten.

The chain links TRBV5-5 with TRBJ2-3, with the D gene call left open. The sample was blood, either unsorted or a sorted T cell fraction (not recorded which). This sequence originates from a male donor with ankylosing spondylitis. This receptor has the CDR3 CASSPDALVITDTQYF. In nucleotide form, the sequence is TGTGCCAGCAGCCCGGATGCCCTAGTAATCACAGATACGCAGTATTTT.